The present TCR beta chain was sequenced within a study of T cells in Graves' hyperthyroidism and ophthalmopathy. Whole-study findings and limits: With a median lead of 6.5 months before onset, the model predicted ophthalmopathy. Blood samples included most of the expanded thyroid clonotypes exceeding 0.001.

The CDR3 loop spans 14 amino acids. The V end lost 1 base, the J end lost 8 bases, and 14 bases lay between the germline ends. The germline CDR1 and CDR2 sequences are MDHEN and SYDVKM. RNA transcripts served as the template for amplifying TCR beta CDR3 regions. First-round RT-PCR with HTBI primers amplified the TCR CDR3 region. MiXCR, run by TCRdb on the multiplex PCR reads, gives a single entry per CDR3 protein. Of some 300,000 distinct CDR3 sequences listed, roughly 20% were seen once; the top ten hold about two fifths. Points on this clonotype: Its target is unknown.

Diagnostic decisions used clinical symptoms, serum thyroxine and TRAb, thyroid ultrasound and orbital computed tomography. Around 10 ml fresh peripheral blood yielded the PBMCs. The chain is built from TRBV28 and TRBJ1-2; a possible D gene is TRBD1 (6 bases). The source material was blood. The receptor comes from a man aged 45-60 years with Graves' ophthalmopathy. The CDR3 region has the DNA TGTGCCAGCAGTTTATCTGGGACACCGGTGGGCTACACCTTC. It translates to CASSLSGTPVGYTF.